This is a list of T cell receptor beta chains from one sample in a study of cytomegalovirus exposure and HLA in healthy donors. This table comes from immunoSEQ multiplex PCR, and its TCRdb copy is limited to in-frame clones, with some not included. The sample has around 200,000 clones; 75% to 85% are singletons. The source material was PBMCs. The source is a girl aged 2-10 years in good health and CMV-seropositive. Each CDR3 is given with its conserved first and last residue. A D gene is named only where the DNA matches it firmly. Expanded clones get a size class; other rows say once, few or many, or leave the size out.

V: TRBV19; length: 14; D: NA; J: TRBJ1-3; size: NA; CDR3: CASSIRGSGNTIYF; DNA: TGTGCCAGTAGTATTAGGGGCTCTGGAAACACCATATATTTT
V: TRBV12-5; length: 14; D: NA; J: TRBJ1-1; size: NA; CDR3: CASGLTTLNTEAFF; DNA: TGTGCTAGTGGTTTGACTACACTGAACACTGAAGCTTTCTTT
V: TRBV7-9; length: 12; D: NA; J: TRBJ1-5; size: NA; CDR3: CASSLTSRPQHF; DNA: TGTGCCAGCAGCTTAACTTCACGGCCCCAGCATTTT
V: TRBV7-3; length: 14; D: NA; J: TRBJ2-2; size: NA; CDR3: CASSRDKYTGELFF; DNA: TGTGCCAGCAGCAGGGACAAATACACCGGGGAGCTGTTTTTT
V: TRBV2; length: 15; D: NA; J: TRBJ1-4; size: NA; CDR3: CASNEDSGWNEKLFF; DNA: TGTGCCAGCAACGAGGACAGTGGGTGGAATGAAAAACTGTTTTTT
V: TRBV7-9; length: 15; D: TRBD2; J: TRBJ2-1; size: NA; CDR3: CASSESSGAPGEQFF; DNA: TGTGCCAGCAGCGAATCCAGCGGGGCCCCAGGTGAGCAGTTCTTC
V: TRBV25-1; length: 12; D: NA; J: TRBJ1-2; size: NA; CDR3: CASREVIYGYTF; DNA: TGTGCCAGCAGAGAAGTTATCTATGGCTACACCTTC
V: TRBV6-1; length: 15; D: TRBD1; J: TRBJ1-2; size: few; CDR3: CASSATGGRVDGYTF; DNA: TGTGCCAGCAGTGCCACAGGGGGCAGGGTAGACGGCTACACCTTC
V: TRBV10-3; length: 14; D: NA; J: TRBJ1-5; size: few; CDR3: CAISPDRTNQPQHF; DNA: TGTGCCATCAGTCCCGACAGGACCAATCAGCCCCAGCATTTT
V: TRBV5-1; length: 20; D: TRBD2; J: TRBJ2-4; size: NA; CDR3: CASSLGILPLAGATKNIQYF; DNA: TGCGCCAGCAGCTTGGGGATCCTTCCACTAGCGGGAGCGACCAAAAACATTCAGTACTTC
V: TRBV5-4; length: 16; D: TRBD2; J: TRBJ2-3; size: NA; CDR3: CASSGVEREWADTQYF; DNA: TGTGCCAGCAGCGGGGTTGAGCGGGAGTGGGCAGATACGCAGTATTTT
V: TRBV2; length: 15; D: TRBD2; J: TRBJ2-3; size: NA; CDR3: CASIGRTSRTDTQYF; DNA: TGTGCCAGCATTGGACGGACTAGTCGCACAGATACGCAGTATTTT
V: TRBV30; length: 14; D: NA; J: TRBJ1-6; size: NA; CDR3: CAWSPTLYNSPLHF; DNA: TGTGCCTGGAGCCCCACTCTTTATAATTCACCCCTCCACTTT
V: TRBV9; length: 14; D: NA; J: TRBJ1-1; size: NA; CDR3: CASSVVDSSTEAFF; DNA: TGTGCCAGCAGCGTAGTGGACAGCTCCACTGAAGCTTTCTTT
V: TRBV11-2; length: 13; D: NA; J: TRBJ2-7; size: NA; CDR3: CASSSSRLVEQYF; DNA: TGTGCCAGCAGCTCAAGCCGTTTGGTTGAGCAGTACTTC
V: TRBV7-9; length: 17; D: TRBD2; J: TRBJ2-7; size: NA; CDR3: CASSSAGLAGINYEQYF; DNA: TGTGCCAGCAGCTCCGCGGGACTAGCGGGGATAAACTACGAGCAGTACTTC
V: TRBV9; length: 17; D: NA; J: TRBJ2-1; size: NA; CDR3: CASSVEIGGAVFNEQFF; DNA: TGTGCCAGCAGCGTAGAAATAGGGGGGGCGGTATTCAATGAGCAGTTCTTC
V: TRBV12-5; length: 15; D: TRBD2; J: TRBJ2-7; size: NA; CDR3: CASGTRAGDSSEQYF; DNA: TGTGCTAGTGGTACGAGAGCGGGAGACAGCTCCGAGCAGTACTTC
V: TRBV6-5; length: 14; D: NA; J: TRBJ1-4; size: NA; CDR3: CASSELATNEKLFF; DNA: TGTGCCAGCAGCGAACTCGCAACTAATGAAAAACTGTTTTTT
V: TRBV7-8; length: 16; D: TRBD2; J: TRBJ2-1; size: NA; CDR3: CASSPTATSPSSEQFF; DNA: TGTGCCAGCAGTCCCACTGCGACTAGCCCCAGTAGTGAGCAGTTCTTC